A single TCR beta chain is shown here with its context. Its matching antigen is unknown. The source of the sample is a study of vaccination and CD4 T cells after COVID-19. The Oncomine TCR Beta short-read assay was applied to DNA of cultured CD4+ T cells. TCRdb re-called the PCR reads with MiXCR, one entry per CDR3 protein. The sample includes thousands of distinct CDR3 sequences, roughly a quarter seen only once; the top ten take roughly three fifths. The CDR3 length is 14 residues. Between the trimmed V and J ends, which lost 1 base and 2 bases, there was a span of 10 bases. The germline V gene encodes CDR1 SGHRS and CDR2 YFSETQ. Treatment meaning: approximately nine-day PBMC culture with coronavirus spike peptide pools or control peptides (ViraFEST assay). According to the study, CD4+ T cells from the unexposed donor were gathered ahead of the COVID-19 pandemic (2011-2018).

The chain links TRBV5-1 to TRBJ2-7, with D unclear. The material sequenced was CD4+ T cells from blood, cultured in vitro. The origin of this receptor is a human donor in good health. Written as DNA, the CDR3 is TGCGCCAGCAGCTTGTCCCTGGGGACCTACGAGCAGTACTTC. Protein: CASSLSLGTYEQYF.